One sample yielded the 32 T cell receptor beta chains listed below, sequenced in a study of somatic mutations in cytotoxic T cells in rheumatoid arthritis. TCRdb's copy holds only in-frame clones and misses some; the assay was immunoSEQ multiplex PCR. This table has about 19,000 clones, under 85% appearing once. Input material: CD8+ T cells sorted from blood. These receptors were taken from an adult with rheumatoid arthritis.

The chain combines TRBV25-1 with TRBJ1-2; weak D call: TRBD1 (5 bases). The CDR3 consists of 12 residues. Germline V gene sequence: CDR1 MGHDK, CDR2 SYGVNS. V shed 4 bases and J shed 8 bases, with 11 bases lying between them. The CDR3 DNA sequence: TGTGCCAGCAGTGTACAGGAGGACGGCTACACCTTC. Encoded protein: CASSVQEDGYTF.

The rearrangement uses TRBV21-1 and TRBJ2-1; the table gives TRBD2 as D, unverified against the DNA. TRBV21-1 is listed as a pseudogene. The CDR3 is made up of 19 amino acids. The DNA for the CDR3 is TGTGCCAGCAGCAAAGCGACGCGGGGGGCTTCTAGCTCCTACAATGAGCAGTTCTTC. It is translated as CASSKATRGASSSYNEQFF.

J is TRBJ2-1 and V is TRBV11-3; D unclear. The CDR3 has 15 residues. CDR1 is SGHNT, CDR2 YENEEA, per germline. V was shortened by 2 bases and J by 7 bases, with 15 bases between the two germline ends. Here the CDR3 reads CASSLRPRQGNEQFF. CDR3 DNA: TGTGCCAGCAGCTTAAGACCAAGACAAGGGAATGAGCAGTTCTTC.

This clone was counted only a few times. The rearrangement links TRBV7-9 to TRBJ1-2; 8 bases line up with TRBD1. Looked up from germline, CDR1 is SEHNR and CDR2 is FQNEAQ (reference sequence). The V segment lost 3 bases and the J segment 6 bases; nucleotides outside the gene matches: 12. CDR3 length: 16 residues. This CDR3 reads CASSFQGGRGRHGYTF. For the CDR3, the DNA is TGTGCCAGCAGCTTTCAGGGAGGCAGGGGGCGGCATGGCTACACCTTC.

This clone has just one count. The CDR3 nucleotides read TGTGCCAGTAGAGCGACTAGCGGAGCTTACAATGAGCAGTTCTTC. This sequence encodes CASRATSGAYNEQFF. This sequence joins TRBV19 and TRBJ2-1; 9 bases fit TRBD2. Germline trimming cut 6 bases from V and 4 bases from J; bases unmatched to any gene: 7. The length of the CDR3 is 15 residues. Looked up from germline, CDR1 is LNHDA and CDR2 is SQIVND (reference sequence).

Details on this clone: The sample carries other DNA sequences with the same CDR3. The chain joins TRBV27 to TRBJ1-5, with D perhaps matching TRBD1 (5 bases). The length of the CDR3 is 16 residues. The germline gives CDR1 MNHEY, CDR2 SMNVEV (reference sequence). Between the trimmed V and J ends, which lost 0 bases and 2 bases, there was a span of 11 bases. Here the CDR3 DNA reads TGTGCCAGCAGTTTATCAGGGGTTCGAGGCAATCAGCCCCAGCATTTT. Translating gives CASSLSGVRGNQPQHF.

The chain uses TRBV6-1 and TRBJ1-2; 10 bases align to TRBD1. Germline CDR1 MNHNS, CDR2 SASEGT. V lost 4 bases, J lost 8 bases, and 10 bases stayed unmatched. The CDR3 is 15 amino acids. In DNA, the CDR3 is TGTGCCAGCAGTGGCTGGACAGGGGGAAGGGGCGGCTACACCTTC. It codes for CASSGWTGGRGGYTF.

This chain links TRBV11-2 with TRBJ2-7, with 8 nucleotides matching TRBD1. The V gene's germline CDR1 is SGHAT and CDR2 FQNNGV. This CDR3 comprises 14 residues. The trim removed 1 base at V and 3 bases at J, leaving 2 bases unmatched. The CDR3 sequence: CASSLGQGLYEQYV. DNA for the CDR3: TGTGCCAGCAGCTTAGGACAGGGGCTCTACGAGCAGTACGTC.

The chain uses TRBV15 and TRBJ2-1; weak D call: TRBD2 (6 bases). Trimming shortened V by 0 bases and J by 8 bases, and 11 bases separated the two germline ends. CDR3 length equals 14 residues. Germline V gene data show CDR1 as LNHNV and CDR2 as YYDKDF (reference sequence). CDR3 protein: CATSRELERDEQFF. The CDR3 DNA reads TGTGCCACCAGCAGAGAGCTGGAGCGGGATGAGCAGTTCTTC.

This chain joins TRBV27 and TRBJ2-7; D possibly corresponds to TRBD2 (5 bases). Germline assignment: CDR1 MNHEY and CDR2 SMNVEV (reference sequence). This CDR3 has 11 amino acids. Trimming removed 4 bases from V and 7 bases from J, with 8 bases in between. CDR3 in DNA: TGTGCCAGCAGTTCGGGGATGGAGCAGTACTTC. Its protein product is CASSSGMEQYF.

This chain uses TRBV25-1 with TRBJ2-2; D gene uncertain. The germline V gene has CDR1 MGHDK and CDR2 SYGVNS. Trimming stripped 1 base from V and 5 bases from J, with 8 bases between. The CDR3 extends over 14 amino acids. The CDR3 coding sequence is TGTGCCAGCAGTGAATCCTGGTCAACCGGGGAGCTGTTTTTT. This sequence encodes CASSESWSTGELFF.

This clone has only a few counts. This sequence joins TRBV6-5 and TRBJ2-2; TRBD2 matches 9 bases. Germline CDR1 is MNHEY and CDR2 is SVGAGI. V trimming: 5 bases; J trimming: 2 bases; junction bases outside the gene matches: 3. The CDR3 length is 15 residues. CDR3 DNA: TGTGCCAGCAGTCTAGCGGGACTTAACACCGGGGAGCTGTTTTTT. Translating gives CASSLAGLNTGELFF.

CDR3 region: CASSYKPPMVDEQFF. CDR3 nucleotide sequence: TGTGCCAGCAGTTACAAGCCCCCAATGGTAGATGAGCAGTTCTTC. The rearrangement links TRBV6-6 to TRBJ2-1; D gene unclear. Per the germline V gene, CDR1 is MNHNY and CDR2 is SVGAGI (reference sequence). V dropped 2 bases and J dropped 8 bases, with 16 bases sitting between them. The CDR3 has 15 residues.

This chain uses TRBV7-3 with TRBJ2-7; D is possibly TRBD2 (5 bases). The germline V gene has CDR1 SGHTA and CDR2 FQGTGA. CDR3 length equals 13 residues. Trimming removed 2 bases from V and 5 bases from J, with 10 bases in between. The CDR3 region is CASSLGSLDEQYF. The CDR3 region has the DNA TGTGCCAGCAGCTTAGGGAGTCTGGACGAGCAGTACTTC. Drawing the rest from reference TRBV7-3 and TRBJ2-7, the complete variable domain is GAGVSQTPSNKVTEKGKYVELRCDPISGHTALYWYRQSLGQGPEFLIYFQGTGAADDSGLPNDRFFAVRPEGSVSTLKIQRTERGDSAVYLCASSLGSLDEQYFGPGTRLTVT.

This clone came up once. The CDR3 sequence: CATSRDLGTGANVLTF. The CDR3, as DNA: TGTGCCACCAGCAGAGATCTCGGGACTGGGGCCAACGTCCTGACTTTC. V is TRBV15 and J is TRBJ2-6; a possible D gene is TRBD2 (5 bases). CDR1 is LNHNV, CDR2 YYDKDF, per germline (reference sequence). V was clipped by 0 bases and J by 2 bases, with 8 bases between them. The CDR3 is 16 residues long. Looking up the rest from reference TRBV15 and TRBJ2-6 gives the full variable domain: DAMVIQNPRYQVTQFGKPVTLSCSQTLNHNVMYWYQQKSSQAPKLLFHYYDKDFNNEADTPDNFQSRRPNTSFCFLDIRSPGLGDTAMYLCATSRDLGTGANVLTFGAGSRLTVL.

The chain links TRBV9 to TRBJ2-1, with 12 bases fitting TRBD1. CDR3 length equals 15 residues. V lost 0 bases to trimming and J lost 9 bases; unmatched junction nucleotides: 4. Germline values: CDR1 SGDLS, CDR2 YYNGEE. The CDR3 protein is CASSVGDRGRGEQFF. CDR3 DNA sequence: TGTGCCAGCAGCGTAGGGGACAGGGGGCGGGGTGAGCAGTTCTTC.

This clone came up a few times. The CDR3 coding sequence is TGCGCCAGCAGCCTCACCCGGGACAGGGGGACTGAAGCTTTCTTT. Translation gives CASSLTRDRGTEAFF. The rearrangement uses TRBV5-1 and TRBJ1-1; 11 bases are a match to TRBD1. This CDR3 is built from 15 residues. Germline V gene sequence: CDR1 SGHRS, CDR2 YFSETQ. Trimming cost V 4 bases and J 5 bases; bases outside gene matches: 7.

The chain links TRBV7-9 to TRBJ2-3, with D tentatively TRBD2 (6 bases). Trimming removed 0 bases from V and 11 bases from J, with 18 bases in between. CDR1 SEHNR and CDR2 FQNEAQ come from the germline V gene (reference sequence). This CDR3 has 15 residues. This chain's CDR3 is CASSLAEASAFKQYF. CDR3 bases: TGTGCCAGCAGCTTAGCGGAAGCTAGCGCATTTAAGCAGTATTTT.

The gene calls are TRBV2 and TRBJ2-7, with 10 bases identical to TRBD2. Trimming removed 3 bases from V and 2 bases from J; junction bases left unmatched: 7. CDR1 SNHLY and CDR2 FYNNEI come from the germline V gene. This CDR3 contains 16 residues. The CDR3 sequence: CASSDGSGRTPYEQYF. The CDR3 DNA reads as TGTGCCAGCAGTGACGGTAGCGGGAGGACCCCCTACGAGCAGTACTTC.

The chain joins TRBV28 to TRBJ1-5; maybe TRBD1 (5 bases). Germline CDR1 reads MDHEN; CDR2 reads SYDVKM. The ends were cut back, 7 bases at V and 9 bases at J, with 16 bases in the middle. This CDR3 region has 13 residues. CDR3 in amino acids: CASIRTPGRPQHF. The CDR3 region has the DNA TGTGCCAGCATCAGGACCCCAGGGAGGCCCCAGCATTTT.

CDR3 DNA sequence: TGTGCCAGCAGCTCCTTATTGGGGGGCTACACCTTC. Its protein product is CASSSLLGGYTF. The gene calls are TRBV7-2 and TRBJ1-2; no reliable D call. Trimming stripped 4 bases from V and 8 bases from J, with 11 bases between. The V gene's germline CDR1 is SGHTA and CDR2 FQGNSA. This CDR3 is 12 amino acids long.

V is TRBV30 and J is TRBJ1-2; D unresolved. Between the trimmed V and J ends, which lost 0 bases and 5 bases, there was a span of 7 bases. Per germline, CDR1 GTSNPN and CDR2 SVGIG (reference sequence). The CDR3 has 12 residues. CDR3 sequence (DNA): TGTGCCTGGAGTGTACGCGGGTATGGCTACACCTTC. Protein: CAWSVRGYGYTF.

This clone is classed as medium-sized. The chain employs TRBV10-1 and TRBJ1-1; the match to TRBD1 covers 7 bases. Germline CDR1 reads WNHNN; CDR2 reads SYGVQD (reference sequence). Trimming removed 6 bases from V and 0 bases from J; junction bases left unmatched: 4. The CDR3 spans 14 residues. In DNA form, the CDR3 reads TGCGCCAGCAGCAGGACAGGCATGAACACTGAAGCTTTCTTT. Translated, it gives CASSRTGMNTEAFF.

The chain links TRBV19 to TRBJ1-5; D ambiguous. Germline-derived CDR1 and CDR2 are LNHDA and SQIVND (reference sequence). The CDR3 runs to 11 residues. V was cut by 5 bases and J by 12 bases, with 11 bases left in between. The CDR3 nucleotides are TGTGCCAGTAGTCTAAGCCAGGTCCAGCATTTT. It specifies CASSLSQVQHF.

The rearrangement links TRBV11-1 to TRBJ1-1, with TRBD1 as a possible D gene (5 bases). This CDR3 region has 14 residues. Looked up from germline, CDR1 is SGHAT and CDR2 is FQDESV (reference sequence). V was cut by 6 bases and J by 4 bases, with 15 bases left in between. The CDR3 nucleotides read TGTGCCAGCAGACAGGACGGAGGACCCACTGAAGCTTTCTTT. Translating gives CASRQDGGPTEAFF.

This sequence joins TRBV4-1 and TRBJ2-1; 7 nucleotides line up with TRBD2. Trimming removed 1 base from V and 7 bases from J; junction bases left unmatched: 1. The CDR3 runs 13 residues. Per the germline V gene, CDR1 is MGHRA and CDR2 is YSYEKL. The CDR3 DNA sequence: TGCGCCAGCAGCCAAGGGGGGGGGAATGAGCAGTTCTTC. Translation: CASSQGGGNEQFF.

This clone is a singleton in its sample. This chain links TRBV23-1 with TRBJ2-5, with a tentative D call TRBD1 (5 bases). TRBV23-1 is an ORF; its function is uncertain. Trimming left V 0 bases short and J 3 bases short, with 11 bases between. The CDR3 is 15 residues long. CDR3 in DNA: TGCGCCAGCAGTCAATCTACCAGGGTCGAAGAGACCCAGTACTTC. This gives the protein CASSQSTRVEETQYF.

The chain has TRBV6-5 and TRBJ1-6; no clear D. Trimming took off 0 bases at V and 0 bases at J, with 6 bases between the two ends. The V gene's germline CDR1 is MNHEY and CDR2 SVGAGI. This CDR3 has 16 amino acids. The DNA for the CDR3 is TGTGCCAGCAGTTACTCCTTGGACTCCTATAATTCACCCCTCCACTTT. Residues: CASSYSLDSYNSPLHF.

The rearrangement uses TRBV9 and TRBJ1-1; 7 bases are a match to TRBD1. The CDR3 is 16 residues long. Germline lookup yields CDR1 SGDLS and CDR2 YYNGEE. V shed 0 bases, J shed 0 bases, and the junction held 5 bases outside the gene matches. CDR3 region: CASSVVRDSMNTEAFF. The CDR3 DNA is TGTGCCAGCAGCGTAGTAAGGGACAGTATGAACACTGAAGCTTTCTTT. Using reference TRBV9 and TRBJ1-1 for the parts outside the CDR3, the full variable domain is DSGVTQTPKHLITATGQRVTLRCSPRSGDLSVYWYQQSLDQGLQFLIQYYNGEERAKGNILERFSAQQFPDLHSELNLSSLELGDSALYFCASSVVRDSMNTEAFFGQGTRLTVV.

This clone occurred once. The genes are TRBV7-9 and TRBJ2-1, with 12 bases matching TRBD2. J lost 6 bases, V lost 5 bases, and 11 bases had no gene match. Germline V gives CDR1 SEHNR, CDR2 FQNEAQ (reference sequence). The CDR3 spans 17 residues. DNA for the CDR3: TGTGCCAGCAGCCCGCGACTAGCGGGAGCATCTATCAATGAGCAGTTCTTC. Amino acids: CASSPRLAGASINEQFF.

The chain links TRBV19 to TRBJ1-1; 7 bases match TRBD1. Germline lookup yields CDR1 LNHDA and CDR2 SQIVND (reference sequence). With 5 bases clipped from V and 6 bases from J, the junction kept 12 bases outside the gene matches. The CDR3 contains 15 residues. CDR3 amino acids: CASSPRLRGIAEAFF. The DNA for the CDR3 is TGTGCCAGTAGTCCACGGCTCAGGGGGATTGCTGAAGCTTTCTTT.

J is TRBJ2-5 and V is TRBV7-2; possibly TRBD2 for D (7 bases). The CDR3 sequence is 14 residues long. The V gene's germline CDR1 is SGHTA and CDR2 FQGNSA. V lost 2 bases and J 5 bases, leaving 12 bases between the germline ends. In DNA, the CDR3 is TGTGCCAGCAGCTTAACCGGGGGGCCTGAGACCCAGTACTTC. Translating gives CASSLTGGPETQYF.